These 3 T cell receptor beta chains came from one sample sequenced in a study of T cell responses to AZD1222 COVID-19 vaccine (dated by TCRdb to the early 2020s). The sample's time point label is to be understood as: about 28 days (+/-7) after the second vaccine dose. Library preparation employed the immunoSEQ multiplex PCR assay. Held by TCRdb, this immuneACCESS table contains in-frame sequences only and omits some clones. Under half of the omission traces to an unresolved V gene where checked; the cause of the rest is unknown. A total of under 40,000 clones appear in this sample, approximately 80% of them only once. Approximately 4.8% of the sample goes to the ten largest clones. The sample consisted of peripheral blood, taken 28 days after the second AZD1222 dose. The receptors derive from an adult who received the AZD1222 COVID-19 vaccine.

The rearrangement links TRBV30 to TRBJ1-5; D is ambiguous. Trimming stripped 3 bases from V and 7 bases from J, with 16 bases between. CDR1 and CDR2 from the germline V gene are GTSNPN and SVGIG (reference sequence). The CDR3 has 14 amino acids. CDR3 DNA sequence: TGTGCCTGGAGCCGGGATCCTTGGGAACAGCCCCAGCATTTT. Translated: CAWSRDPWEQPQHF.

The chain has TRBV5-1 and TRBJ2-2; a weak D match, TRBD1 (5 bases). Trimming left V 7 bases short and J 9 bases short, with 16 bases between. Germline CDR1 SGHRS, CDR2 YFSETQ. The length of the CDR3 is 13 residues. The CDR3 bases are TGCGCCAGCTCGGACACCTCGCTTTGGGAGCTGTTTTTT. Translation: CASSDTSLWELFF.

The chain carries TRBV20-1 and TRBJ2-6; D remains unclear. Germline V gene data show CDR1 as DFQATT and CDR2 as SNEGSKA (reference sequence). The CDR3 contains 14 residues. Trimming took off 3 bases at V and 0 bases at J, with 6 bases between the two ends. CDR3 protein: CSASAYSGANVLTF. The CDR3 DNA is TGCAGTGCTAGTGCGTACTCTGGGGCCAACGTCCTGACTTTC.